The 20 T cell receptor beta chains reported below all come from one sample, sequenced in a study of blood T cell repertoires in COVID-19. The repertoire was sequenced with immunoSEQ multiplex PCR; TCRdb's copy has only in-frame clones and lacks some. This sample has about 150,000 clones, with 85% found just once. Sequenced: peripheral blood. Receptors were obtained from an older woman with COVID-19, enrolled during active disease.

To note about this clone: Different DNA sequences within this sample yield the same CDR3. This sequence joins TRBV9 and TRBJ1-1; maybe TRBD1 (5 bases). Trimming removed 0 bases at V and 1 base at J, with 10 bases between. Germline V lookup: CDR1 SGDLS, CDR2 YYNGEE. The CDR3 covers 15 residues. In DNA, the CDR3 is TGTGCCAGCAGCGTAGAGCCGGGGGGGAACACTGAAGCTTTCTTT. It is translated as CASSVEPGGNTEAFF.

The chain combines TRBV5-1 with TRBJ2-1; TRBD2 matches at 11 bases. The CDR3 covers 16 residues. V lost 4 bases, J lost 7 bases, and 10 bases stayed unmatched. The germline gives CDR1 SGHRS, CDR2 YFSETQ. The CDR3 nucleotides read TGCGCCAGCAGCACCGACCCGACTAGCGGGGATAATGAGCAGTTCTTC. This translates into CASSTDPTSGDNEQFF.

This chain connects TRBV5-1 to TRBJ1-3, with no clear D. Germline CDR1 reads SGHRS; CDR2 reads YFSETQ. The CDR3 is 17 amino acids. The V end lost 0 bases, the J end lost 0 bases, and 13 bases lay between the germline ends. The chain's CDR3 is CASSLETVVSSGNTIYF. DNA of the CDR3: TGCGCCAGCAGCTTGGAAACGGTCGTAAGCTCTGGAAACACCATATATTTT.

This chain connects TRBV7-9 to TRBJ2-7, with 9 bases fitting TRBD1. The CDR3 is 14 amino acids. Germline V gives CDR1 SEHNR, CDR2 FQNEAQ (reference sequence). Germline trimming cut 3 bases from V and 6 bases from J; bases unmatched to any gene: 6. The CDR3 is CASSFPGQGLEQYF. The CDR3 DNA sequence: TGTGCCAGCAGCTTCCCGGGACAGGGACTCGAGCAGTACTTC. The entire variable domain, with the rest obtained from reference TRBV7-9 and TRBJ2-7, is as follows: DTGVSQNPRHKITKRGQNVTFRCDPISEHNRLYWYRQTLGQGPEFLTYFQNEAQLEKSRLLSDRFSAERPKGSFSTLEIQRTEQGDSAMYLCASSFPGQGLEQYFGPGTRLTVT.

This sequence joins TRBV25-1 and TRBJ2-3; D is undetermined. The CDR3 loop spans 14 amino acids. V lost 3 bases to trimming and J lost 1 base, with 8 bases between them. Germline CDR1 reads MGHDK; CDR2 reads SYGVNS. CDR3 sequence reads: CASSEEIGTDTQYF. Here the CDR3 DNA reads TGTGCCAGCAGTGAGGAGATTGGCACAGATACGCAGTATTTT.

The V gene is TRBV30, the J gene TRBJ1-6; 8 bases match TRBD1. V shed 1 base, J shed 6 bases, and the junction held 2 bases outside the gene matches. Germline V gives CDR1 GTSNPN, CDR2 SVGIG (reference sequence). There are 14 residues in the CDR3. The CDR3 is CAWSDRGANSPLHF. CDR3 DNA sequence: TGTGCCTGGAGTGACAGGGGGGCTAATTCACCCCTCCACTTT.

The chain employs TRBV7-3 and TRBJ1-1, with TRBD1 matching 9 bases. In germline, CDR1 is SGHTA, CDR2 FQGTGA. V shed 4 bases, J shed 3 bases, and the junction held 6 bases outside the gene matches. This CDR3 has 15 amino acids. The CDR3 bases are TGTGCCAGCAGCTCCCTCGACAGGGGGTACACTGAAGCTTTCTTT. Translating gives CASSSLDRGYTEAFF.

J is TRBJ2-3 and V is TRBV18, with 8 nucleotides matching TRBD2. Trimming took 4 bases from V and 0 from J; bases not matched to a gene: 3. The V gene's germline CDR1 is KGHSH and CDR2 LQKENI. CDR3 length equals 15 residues. The DNA for the CDR3 is TGTGCCAGCTCACGCAGCGGGAGAAGCACAGATACGCAGTATTTT. It encodes CASSRSGRSTDTQYF.

The chain couples TRBV7-9 to TRBJ1-1; D perhaps matches TRBD1 (5 bases). The CDR3 consists of 13 residues. Trimming shortened V by 5 bases and J by 4 bases, and 11 bases separated the two germline ends. CDR1 is SEHNR and CDR2 is FQNEAQ in the germline V gene (reference sequence). DNA of the CDR3: TGTGCCAGCAGCCGAGACGGGGGCACTGAAGCTTTCTTT. Encoded protein: CASSRDGGTEAFF. Looking up the rest from reference TRBV7-9 and TRBJ1-1 gives the full variable domain: DTGVSQNPRHKITKRGQNVTFRCDPISEHNRLYWYRQTLGQGPEFLTYFQNEAQLEKSRLLSDRFSAERPKGSFSTLEIQRTEQGDSAMYLCASSRDGGTEAFFGQGTRLTVV.

The J gene is TRBJ2-3, the V gene TRBV6-2 or TRBV6-3, with 7 bases aligning to TRBD2. In germline, CDR1 is MNHEY, CDR2 SVGEGT. The V and J ends lost 0 bases and 1 base, in that order; junction bases with no gene match: 10. CDR3 length: 18 amino acids. CDR3 residues: CASSYSRTSGFRTDTQYF. CDR3 coding DNA: TGTGCCAGCAGTTACTCGAGGACTAGTGGTTTCCGCACAGATACGCAGTATTTT.

Here the CDR3 DNA reads TGCGCCAGCAGCAATCCTCGGGACAGGGGAGATGAGCAGTTCTTC. Translation: CASSNPRDRGDEQFF. The chain is built from TRBV5-1 and TRBJ2-1, with TRBD1 identical over 10 bases. Germline CDR1 is SGHRS and CDR2 is YFSETQ. CDR3 length equals 15 residues. The V and J ends lost 4 bases and 8 bases, in that order; junction bases with no gene match: 9.

The CDR3 region has the DNA TGTGCCAGCAGTGTGCAGGGGGCGAAGCAGTACTTC. Residues: CASSVQGAKQYF. The J gene is TRBJ2-7, the V gene TRBV25-1, with 8 bases fitting TRBD1. Unmatched junction bases numbered 4, after V lost 4 bases and J lost 8 bases. Per germline, CDR1 MGHDK and CDR2 SYGVNS. The CDR3 is 12 amino acids.

This chain joins TRBV3-1 (or the pseudogene TRBV3-2) and TRBJ1-2; 10 bases match TRBD1. CDR3 size: 15 residues. The trim removed 4 bases at V and 0 bases at J, leaving 2 bases unmatched. Germline V lookup: CDR1 LGHDT, CDR2 YNNKEL (reference sequence). CDR3 protein: CASSRGQGANYGYTF. The CDR3 DNA reads as TGTGCCAGCAGCCGCGGACAGGGGGCTAACTATGGCTACACCTTC.

The V call is TRBV7-3, the J call TRBJ1-1; maybe TRBD1 (6 bases). Germline CDR1 reads SGHTA; CDR2 reads FQGTGA. The CDR3 consists of 15 residues. Trimming cost V 5 bases and J 2 bases, with 15 bases left between them. Here the CDR3 DNA reads TGTGCCAGCAGCCCCTTCGGACAGAGTAACACTGAAGCTTTCTTT. Encoded protein: CASSPFGQSNTEAFF.

The chain employs TRBV10-3 and TRBJ1-4; TRBD1 agrees at 8 bases. CDR3 size: 15 residues. CDR1 ENHRY and CDR2 SYGVKD come from the germline V gene. V was clipped by 4 bases and J by 7 bases; unmatched bases: 8. The CDR3: CAISGTGKVSEKLFF. The CDR3, as DNA: TGTGCCATCAGTGGGACAGGGAAGGTCTCTGAAAAACTGTTTTTT.

The chain's CDR3 is CASSYGTRVGTGELFF. The CDR3 nucleotides read TGTGCCAGCAGTTACGGGACAAGGGTGGGAACCGGGGAGCTGTTTTTT. The chain has TRBV6-5 and TRBJ2-2; tentatively, D is TRBD1 (6 bases). CDR3 length equals 16 residues. V gave up 2 bases and J gave up 5 bases, with 15 bases separating them. The germline V gene has CDR1 MNHEY and CDR2 SVGAGI.

In this sample, this clone turned up a few times. CDR3 sequence reads: CASSLQPPDRAHF. The CDR3 DNA follows: TGTGCCAGCAGCTTACAGCCTCCGGACAGGGCACATTTT. V is TRBV7-2 and J is TRBJ1-5; 8 nucleotides line up with TRBD1. CDR3 length: 13 amino acids. Trimming at V came to 2 bases and at J to 16 bases, leaving 10 bases not matched to a gene. CDR1 is SGHTA, CDR2 FQGNSA, per germline.

The rearrangement links TRBV2 to TRBJ1-2; D is perhaps TRBD1 (6 bases). V lost 4 bases, J lost 0 bases, and 12 bases lay in between. Germline CDR1 and CDR2: SNHLY and FYNNEI. The CDR3 has 15 amino acids. The CDR3, as DNA: TGTGCCAGCAGTGGCAACAGGGCCCCTAACTATGGCTACACCTTC. Its protein is CASSGNRAPNYGYTF.

The sample holds a few counts of this clone. V gene TRBV9 combines with J gene TRBJ2-2; 9 nucleotides match TRBD1. The V gene end was trimmed by 3 bases and the J gene end by 3 bases; junction bases not matched to a gene: 6. The CDR3 extends over 16 amino acids. Germline V gene sequence: CDR1 SGDLS, CDR2 YYNGEE. The CDR3 is CASSERDRVDTGELFF. CDR3 DNA: TGTGCCAGCAGCGAAAGGGACAGGGTCGACACCGGGGAGCTGTTTTTT.

V is TRBV6-5 and J is TRBJ2-1; 13 nucleotides match TRBD2. The CDR3 length is 14 residues. Per the germline V gene, CDR1 is MNHEY and CDR2 is SVGAGI. With V trimmed by 6 bases and J by 8 bases, 4 bases remained unmatched. This chain's CDR3 is CASRTSGRIYEQFF. In DNA form, the CDR3 reads TGTGCCAGCAGGACTAGCGGGAGGATATATGAGCAGTTCTTC.